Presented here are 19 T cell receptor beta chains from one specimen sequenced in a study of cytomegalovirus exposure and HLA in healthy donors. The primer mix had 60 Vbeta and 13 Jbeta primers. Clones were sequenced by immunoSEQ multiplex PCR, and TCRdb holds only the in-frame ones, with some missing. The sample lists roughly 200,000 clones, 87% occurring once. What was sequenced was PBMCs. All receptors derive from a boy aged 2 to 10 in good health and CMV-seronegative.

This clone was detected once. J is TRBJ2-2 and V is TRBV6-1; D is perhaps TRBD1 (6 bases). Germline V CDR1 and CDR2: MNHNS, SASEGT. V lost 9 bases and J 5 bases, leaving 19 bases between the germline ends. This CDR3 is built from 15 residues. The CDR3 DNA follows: TGTGCCAGTACAGGGTTTGGGCGAACTACCGGGGAGCTGTTTTTT. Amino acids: CASTGFGRTTGELFF.

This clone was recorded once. CDR3 residues: CASSMVGRVKSPLHF. For the CDR3, the DNA is TGTGCCAGTAGTATGGTTGGCAGGGTGAAATCGCCCCTCCACTTT. The V call is TRBV19, the J call TRBJ1-6; tentatively, D is TRBD1 (5 bases). V was clipped by 3 bases and J by 13 bases, with 19 bases between them. The V gene's germline CDR1 is LNHDA and CDR2 SQIVND (reference sequence). The length of the CDR3 is 15 residues.

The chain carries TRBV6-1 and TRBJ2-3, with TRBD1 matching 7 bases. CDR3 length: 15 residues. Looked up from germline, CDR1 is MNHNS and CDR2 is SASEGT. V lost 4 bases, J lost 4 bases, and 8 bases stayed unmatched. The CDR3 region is CASSAPGQWADTQYF. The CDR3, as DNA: TGTGCCAGCAGTGCGCCGGGACAGTGGGCAGATACGCAGTATTTT.

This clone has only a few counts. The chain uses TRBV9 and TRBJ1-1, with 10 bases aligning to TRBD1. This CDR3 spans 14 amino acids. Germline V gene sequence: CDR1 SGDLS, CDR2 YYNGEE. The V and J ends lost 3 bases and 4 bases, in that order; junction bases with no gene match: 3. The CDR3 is CASSARDRGTEAFF. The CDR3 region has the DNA TGTGCCAGCAGCGCACGGGACAGGGGCACTGAAGCTTTCTTT.

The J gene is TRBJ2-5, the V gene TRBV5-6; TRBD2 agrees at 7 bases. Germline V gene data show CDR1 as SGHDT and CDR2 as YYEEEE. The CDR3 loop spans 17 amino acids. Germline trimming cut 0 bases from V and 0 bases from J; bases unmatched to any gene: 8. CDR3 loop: CASSLGVTSNNQETQYF. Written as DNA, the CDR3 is TGTGCCAGCAGCTTGGGTGTGACTAGCAATAACCAAGAGACCCAGTACTTC.

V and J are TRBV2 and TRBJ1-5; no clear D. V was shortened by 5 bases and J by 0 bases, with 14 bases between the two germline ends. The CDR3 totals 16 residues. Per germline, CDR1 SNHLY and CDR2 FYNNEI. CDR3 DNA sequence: TGTGCCAGCAGTAAATACCAGGCGTATAGCAATCAGCCCCAGCATTTT. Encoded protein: CASSKYQAYSNQPQHF.

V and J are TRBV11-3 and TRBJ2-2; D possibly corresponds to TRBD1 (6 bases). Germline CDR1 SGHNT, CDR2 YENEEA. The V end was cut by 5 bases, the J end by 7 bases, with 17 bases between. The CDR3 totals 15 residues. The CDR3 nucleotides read TGTGCCAGCAGCGAAGGGGGAGTGGGTCGCGGGGAGCTGTTTTTT. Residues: CASSEGGVGRGELFF.

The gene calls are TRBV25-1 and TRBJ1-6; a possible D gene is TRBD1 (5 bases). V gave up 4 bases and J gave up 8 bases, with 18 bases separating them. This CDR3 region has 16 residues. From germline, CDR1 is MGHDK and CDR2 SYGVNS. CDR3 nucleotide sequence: TGTGCCAGCAGTGTGGTCGCGGGACTTTTGGATTCACCCCTCCACTTT. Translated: CASSVVAGLLDSPLHF.

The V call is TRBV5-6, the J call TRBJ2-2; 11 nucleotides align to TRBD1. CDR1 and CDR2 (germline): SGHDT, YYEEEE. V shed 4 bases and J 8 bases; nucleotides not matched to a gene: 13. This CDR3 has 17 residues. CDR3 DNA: TGTGCCAGCAGCGAACCCCCCGGGACAGGGGGATCTGGGGAGCTGTTTTTT. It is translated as CASSEPPGTGGSGELFF.

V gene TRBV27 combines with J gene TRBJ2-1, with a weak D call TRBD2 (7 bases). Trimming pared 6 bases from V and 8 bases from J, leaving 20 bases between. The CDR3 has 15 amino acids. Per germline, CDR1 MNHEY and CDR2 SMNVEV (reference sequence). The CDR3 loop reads CASRASFSGGYEQFF. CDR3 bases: TGTGCCAGCAGGGCCTCATTCTCGGGGGGCTATGAGCAGTTCTTC.

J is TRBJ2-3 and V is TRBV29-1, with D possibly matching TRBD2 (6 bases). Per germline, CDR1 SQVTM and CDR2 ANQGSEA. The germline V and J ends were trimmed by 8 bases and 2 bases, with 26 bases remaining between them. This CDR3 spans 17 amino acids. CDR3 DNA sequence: TGCAGCTCTCAAACCGGGACTCCCTATACCTACACAGATACGCAGTATTTT. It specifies CSSQTGTPYTYTDTQYF.

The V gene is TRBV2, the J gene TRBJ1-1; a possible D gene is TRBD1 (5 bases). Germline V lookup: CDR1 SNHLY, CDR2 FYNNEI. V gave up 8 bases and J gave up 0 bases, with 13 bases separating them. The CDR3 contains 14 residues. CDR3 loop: CASGRGPMNTEAFF. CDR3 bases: TGTGCCAGCGGGCGGGGCCCAATGAACACTGAAGCTTTCTTT. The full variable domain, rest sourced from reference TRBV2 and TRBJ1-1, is EPEVTQTPSHQVTQMGQEVILRCVPISNHLYFYWYRQILGQKVEFLVSFYNNEISEKSEIFDDQFSVERPDGSNFTLKIRSTKLEDSAMYFCASGRGPMNTEAFFGQGTRLTVV.

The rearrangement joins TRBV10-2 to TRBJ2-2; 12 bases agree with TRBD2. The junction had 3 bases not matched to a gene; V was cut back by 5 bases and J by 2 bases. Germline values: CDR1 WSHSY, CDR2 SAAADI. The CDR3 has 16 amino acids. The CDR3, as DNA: TGCGCCAGCAGTCGGACTAGCGGGACCAACACCGGGGAGCTGTTTTTT. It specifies CASSRTSGTNTGELFF.

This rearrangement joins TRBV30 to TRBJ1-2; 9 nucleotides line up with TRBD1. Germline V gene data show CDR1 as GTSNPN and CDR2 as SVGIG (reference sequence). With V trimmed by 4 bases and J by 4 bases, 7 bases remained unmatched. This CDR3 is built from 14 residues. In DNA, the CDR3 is TGTGCCTGGAAAGGGACAGGGTCGGCCTATGGCTACACCTTC. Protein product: CAWKGTGSAYGYTF.

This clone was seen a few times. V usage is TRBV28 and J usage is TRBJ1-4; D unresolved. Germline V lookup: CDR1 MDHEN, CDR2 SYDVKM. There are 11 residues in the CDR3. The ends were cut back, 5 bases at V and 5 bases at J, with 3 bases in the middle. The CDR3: CASSRNEKLFF. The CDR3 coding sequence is TGTGCCAGCAGTCGGAATGAAAAACTGTTTTTT.

The CDR3 coding sequence is TGTGCCAGCAGTTTTAACAGGGGGCTTGGTAGCAATCAGCCCCAGCATTTT. Amino acids: CASSFNRGLGSNQPQHF. This chain links TRBV28 with TRBJ1-5; the match to TRBD1 covers 9 bases. The junction had 6 bases not matched to a gene; V was cut back by 3 bases and J by 0 bases. CDR1 MDHEN and CDR2 SYDVKM come from the germline V gene. The CDR3 is 17 amino acids.

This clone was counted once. The CDR3 region has the DNA TGTGCCAGCAGCTCCCAACTAGCGGATCAAGAGACCCAGTACTTC. It specifies CASSSQLADQETQYF. The chain couples TRBV5-4 to TRBJ2-5, with 8 bases that match TRBD2. V was clipped by 3 bases and J by 2 bases; unmatched bases: 6. Germline CDR1 reads SGHNT; CDR2 reads YYREEE (reference sequence). The CDR3 sequence is 15 residues long.

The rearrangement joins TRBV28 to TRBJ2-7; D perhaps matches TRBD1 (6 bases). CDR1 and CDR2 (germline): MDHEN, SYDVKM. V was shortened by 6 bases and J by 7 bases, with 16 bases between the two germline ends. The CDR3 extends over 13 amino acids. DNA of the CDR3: TGTGCCAGCAGACCAACAGGGTCGCGGGAGCAGTACTTC. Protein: CASRPTGSREQYF. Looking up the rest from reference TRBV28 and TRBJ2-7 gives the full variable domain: DVKVTQSSRYLVKRTGEKVFLECVQDMDHENMFWYRQDPGLGLRLIYFSYDVKMKEKGDIPEGYSVSREKKERFSLILESASTNQTSMYLCASRPTGSREQYFGPGTRLTVT.

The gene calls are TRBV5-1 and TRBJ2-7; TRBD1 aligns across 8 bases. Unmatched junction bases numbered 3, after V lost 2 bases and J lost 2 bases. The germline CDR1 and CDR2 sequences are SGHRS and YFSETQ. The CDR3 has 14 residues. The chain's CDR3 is CASSFTGGTYEQYF. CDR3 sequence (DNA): TGCGCCAGCAGCTTTACAGGGGGGACCTACGAGCAGTACTTC. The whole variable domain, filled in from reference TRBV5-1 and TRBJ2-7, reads KAGVTQTPRYLIKTRGQQVTLSCSPISGHRSVSWYQQTPGQGLQFLFEYFSETQRNKGNFPGRFSGRQFSNSRSEMNVSTLELGDSALYLCASSFTGGTYEQYFGPGTRLTVT.